The 20 T cell receptor beta chains below come from one sample, sequenced in a study of vaccination effects on CD4 cells after COVID-19. These receptors are not linked to any known antigen. Clones were sequenced by immunoSEQ multiplex PCR, and TCRdb holds only the in-frame ones, with some missing. The sample records tens of thousands of clones, 76% being singletons. Scientists isolated CD4+ T cells after a roughly ten-day culture period ended. Material: CD4+ T cells from PBMCs cultured without peptide, obtained before COVID-19 vaccination. Receptors originate from a human donor who had a prior SARS-CoV-2 infection.

V usage is TRBV5-8 and J usage is TRBJ2-5; D could derive from TRBD1 or TRBD2 (5 bases each). The CDR3 contains 13 residues. Germline V lookup: CDR1 SGHTS, CDR2 YDEGEE. Trimming took 3 bases from V and 5 from J, leaving 11 bases between them. The DNA for the CDR3 is TGTGCCAGCAGCTCACCGGGACGGGAGACCCAGTACTTC. Protein: CASSSPGRETQYF.

The rearrangement uses TRBV5-1 and TRBJ2-3; D gene ambiguous. The CDR3 sequence is 13 residues long. Trimming left V 3 bases short and J 8 bases short, with 13 bases between. Germline loops: CDR1 SGHRS, CDR2 YFSETQ. The CDR3 DNA sequence: TGCGCCAGCAGCTCCGAAGGGTTTGGTACGCAGTATTTT. Translated, it gives CASSSEGFGTQYF.

The CDR3 loop is CASSEAYGGDAKNIQYF. Written as DNA, the CDR3 is TGTGCCAGCAGTGAAGCGTACGGGGGGGACGCCAAAAACATTCAGTACTTC. V and J are TRBV6-1 and TRBJ2-4, with TRBD2 identical over 8 bases. Germline lookup yields CDR1 MNHNS and CDR2 SASEGT. The V gene end was trimmed by 0 bases and the J gene end by 1 base; junction bases not matched to a gene: 5. The CDR3 contains 17 residues.

This clone showed up just a few times. This chain joins TRBV4-2 and TRBJ1-2; D may be TRBD1 (5 bases). V was pared by 0 bases and J by 4 bases, with 12 bases between. The CDR3 loop spans 15 amino acids. CDR1 and CDR2 (germline): LGHNA, YNFKEQ. The CDR3 sequence is CASSQDRGRIYGYTF. CDR3 DNA: TGTGCCAGCAGCCAAGATAGGGGACGGATCTATGGCTACACCTTC.

The gene calls are TRBV7-2 and TRBJ2-5; TRBD2 agrees at 13 bases. Germline V gives CDR1 SGHTA, CDR2 FQGNSA. J gave up 2 bases and V 5 bases, and 2 bases lay outside the gene matches. This CDR3 has 15 residues. This chain's CDR3 is CASSLGLAGQETQYF. Here the CDR3 DNA reads TGTGCCAGCAGCCTGGGACTAGCGGGACAAGAGACCCAGTACTTC.

The chain uses TRBV11-3 and TRBJ1-4, with unresolved D. V lost 1 base and J lost 3, with 9 bases in between. The germline V gene has CDR1 SGHNT and CDR2 YENEEA. The CDR3 sequence is 15 residues long. The CDR3 region is CASSLGPRPNEKLFF. The CDR3, as DNA: TGTGCCAGCAGCTTAGGTCCCCGACCTAATGAAAAACTGTTTTTT.

The rearrangement links TRBV27 to TRBJ1-1; 7 nucleotides align to TRBD1. The CDR3 consists of 13 residues. In germline, CDR1 is MNHEY, CDR2 SMNVEV (reference sequence). V shed 5 bases, J shed 4 bases, and the junction held 4 bases outside the gene matches. The CDR3 DNA follows: TGTGCCAGCAGTCTCCAGGGGGGCACTGAAGCTTTCTTT. Protein product: CASSLQGGTEAFF.

The chain couples TRBV19 to TRBJ1-5; D not resolved. Trimming cost V 0 bases and J 1 base, with 10 bases left between them. The CDR3 length is 16 residues. Germline CDR1 reads LNHDA; CDR2 reads SQIVND (reference sequence). The CDR3 DNA follows: TGTGCCAGTAGTATAGAAAACAGCTTAAGCAATCAGCCCCAGCATTTT. It encodes CASSIENSLSNQPQHF.

The chain employs TRBV5-1 and TRBJ1-1; D is perhaps TRBD1 (5 bases). CDR1 SGHRS and CDR2 YFSETQ come from the germline V gene. The CDR3 is 14 residues long. Trimming stripped 4 bases from V and 1 base from J, with 11 bases between. The CDR3 bases are TGCGCCAGCAGCCTCCTTGGGGGGAACACTGAAGCTTTCTTT. It translates to CASSLLGGNTEAFF.

This clone showed up just a few times. The chain joins TRBV3-1 (or the pseudogene TRBV3-2) to TRBJ1-5; perhaps TRBD1 as D (6 bases). V dropped 4 bases and J dropped 4 bases, with 8 bases sitting between them. This CDR3 is built from 13 residues. Germline CDR1 reads LGHDT; CDR2 reads YNNKEL (reference sequence). CDR3 in amino acids: CASSRQVNQPQHF. For the CDR3, the DNA is TGTGCCAGCAGCCGACAGGTAAATCAGCCCCAGCATTTT.

This chain joins TRBV4-1 and TRBJ2-1; TRBD1 matches at 7 bases. The CDR3 is 16 residues long. CDR1 and CDR2 from the germline V gene are MGHRA and YSYEKL. V trimming: 0 bases; J trimming: 4 bases; junction bases outside the gene matches: 6. Written as DNA, the CDR3 is TGCGCCAGCAGCCAAGACGACAGGGCCCTTTACAATGAGCAGTTCTTC. Translated: CASSQDDRALYNEQFF.

In this sample, this clone turned up a few times. The chain carries TRBV6-6 and TRBJ1-2, with TRBD1 identical over 7 bases. CDR3 length: 17 residues. The V and J ends lost 5 bases and 3 bases, in that order; junction bases with no gene match: 15. Germline loops: CDR1 MNHNY, CDR2 SVGAGI (reference sequence). DNA of the CDR3: TGTGCCAGCAGTCCGAGACAGGGAAAACCGACCGACTATGGCTACACCTTC. Its protein product is CASSPRQGKPTDYGYTF.

This clone has just one count. The chain combines TRBV7-2 with TRBJ2-3, with 11 bases that match TRBD2. This CDR3 contains 16 residues. After removal of 4 bases from V and 4 bases from J, the junction contained 7 bases not matched to a gene. Germline V CDR1 and CDR2: SGHTA, FQGNSA. CDR3 amino acids: CASSSTSGNVADTQYF. The CDR3 DNA follows: TGTGCCAGCAGCTCGACTAGCGGGAATGTCGCAGATACGCAGTATTTT.

About this clone: Other DNA sequences in this specimen translate into the identical CDR3. The J gene is TRBJ2-7, the V gene TRBV2, with 11 nucleotides matching TRBD1. Germline CDR1 reads SNHLY; CDR2 reads FYNNEI. This CDR3 comprises 13 residues. Unmatched junction bases numbered 7, after V lost 8 bases and J lost 7 bases. CDR3 sequence: CASRGQGVGEQYF. The CDR3 region has the DNA TGTGCCAGCCGGGGACAGGGGGTGGGAGAGCAGTACTTC.

The chain couples TRBV2 to TRBJ1-1; a possible D gene is TRBD1 (5 bases). Trimming took off 6 bases at V and 3 bases at J, with 17 bases between the two ends. The germline gives CDR1 SNHLY, CDR2 FYNNEI. The CDR3 length is 15 residues. The CDR3 DNA reads TGTGCCAGCAGGCGCGAGGGGTACGGGGACACTGAAGCTTTCTTT. It codes for CASRREGYGDTEAFF.

The chain employs TRBV19 and TRBJ2-7; D gene ambiguous. V dropped 3 bases and J dropped 5 bases, with 11 bases sitting between them. The CDR3 runs 13 residues. Germline V gene sequence: CDR1 LNHDA, CDR2 SQIVND (reference sequence). The CDR3 DNA reads TGTGCCAGTAGTATTTATGGTTCGGACGAGCAGTACTTC. Encoded protein: CASSIYGSDEQYF.

This chain connects TRBV12-3 or TRBV12-4 to TRBJ2-1; D unclear. V lost 1 base, J lost 7 bases, and 2 bases lay in between. The CDR3 is made up of 11 amino acids. The CDR3 reads CASSLENEQFF. DNA for the CDR3: TGTGCCAGCAGTTTAGAGAATGAGCAGTTCTTC.

The rearrangement links TRBV12-3 or TRBV12-4 to TRBJ1-2; D is uncertain. V was shortened by 8 bases and J by 7 bases, with 14 bases between the two germline ends. This CDR3 contains 12 residues. This CDR3 reads CASVVGLGGYTF. The CDR3 DNA is TGTGCCAGCGTTGTAGGGCTCGGTGGCTACACCTTC.

This chain connects TRBV18 to TRBJ2-7, with 8 bases identical to TRBD1. V shed 1 base and J 5 bases; nucleotides not matched to a gene: 16. CDR3 length: 18 residues. Germline values: CDR1 KGHSH, CDR2 LQKENI. Written as DNA, the CDR3 is TGTGCCAGCTCACCACGGCAGCAGGGGGCTGTTTGGGCCAACGAGCAGTACTTC. Protein sequence: CASSPRQQGAVWANEQYF.

This sequence joins TRBV20-1 and TRBJ1-1; D call uncertain. The V end was cut by 3 bases, the J end by 8 bases, with 10 bases between. Per germline, CDR1 DFQATT and CDR2 SNEGSKA (reference sequence). The CDR3 loop spans 11 amino acids. Written as DNA, the CDR3 is TGCAGTGCTAGTACGGGTACAGAAGCTTTCTTT. Translation gives CSASTGTEAFF.